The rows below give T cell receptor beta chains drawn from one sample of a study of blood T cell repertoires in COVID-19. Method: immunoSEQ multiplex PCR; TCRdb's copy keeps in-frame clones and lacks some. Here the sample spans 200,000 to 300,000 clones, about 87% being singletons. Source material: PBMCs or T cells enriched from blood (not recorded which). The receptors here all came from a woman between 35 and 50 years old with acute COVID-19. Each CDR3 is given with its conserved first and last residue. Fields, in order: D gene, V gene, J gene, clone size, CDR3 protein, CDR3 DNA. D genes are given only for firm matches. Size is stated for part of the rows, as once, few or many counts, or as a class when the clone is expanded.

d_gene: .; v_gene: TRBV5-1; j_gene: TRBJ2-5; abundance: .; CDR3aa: CASRGGGGVETQYF; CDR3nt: TGCGCCAGCAGAGGAGGAGGGGGCGTGGAGACCCAGTACTTC
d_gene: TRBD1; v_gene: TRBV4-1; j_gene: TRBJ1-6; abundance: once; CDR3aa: CASSQPWDRGNSPLHF; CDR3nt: TGCGCCAGCAGCCAACCATGGGACAGGGGAAATTCACCCCTCCACTTT
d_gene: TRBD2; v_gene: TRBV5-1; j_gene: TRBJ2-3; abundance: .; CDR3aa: CASSLWTSGSFNTDTQYF; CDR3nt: TGCGCCAGCAGCTTGTGGACTAGCGGGAGTTTTAACACAGATACGCAGTATTTT
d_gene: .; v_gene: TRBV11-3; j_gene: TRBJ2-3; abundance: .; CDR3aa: CASSLDLENTQYF; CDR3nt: TGTGCCAGCAGCTTAGATCTTGAGAATACGCAGTATTTT
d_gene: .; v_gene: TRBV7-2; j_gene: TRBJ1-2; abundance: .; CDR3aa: CASNRGGGYTF; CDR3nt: TGTGCCAGCAACCGGGGTGGTGGCTACACCTTC
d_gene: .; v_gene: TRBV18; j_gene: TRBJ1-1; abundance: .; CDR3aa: CASSPTGQPMNTEAFF; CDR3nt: TGTGCCAGCTCACCTACCGGACAGCCCATGAACACTGAAGCTTTCTTT
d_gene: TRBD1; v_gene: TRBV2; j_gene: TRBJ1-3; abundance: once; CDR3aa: CASSLPTGQGGNTIYF; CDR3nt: TGTGCCAGCAGTTTACCGACGGGACAGGGAGGAAACACCATATATTTT
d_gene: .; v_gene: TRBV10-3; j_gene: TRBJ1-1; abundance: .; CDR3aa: CAISESQVGNTEAFF; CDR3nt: TGTGCCATCAGTGAGTCTCAGGTCGGTAACACTGAAGCTTTCTTT
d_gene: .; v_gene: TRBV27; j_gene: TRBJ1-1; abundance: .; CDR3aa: CASRRRNTEAFF; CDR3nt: TGTGCCAGCAGGAGGCGGAACACTGAAGCTTTCTTT
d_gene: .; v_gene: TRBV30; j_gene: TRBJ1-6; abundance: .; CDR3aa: CAWTPGVSYNSPLHF; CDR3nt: TGTGCCTGGACCCCAGGGGTTTCCTATAATTCACCCCTCCACTTT
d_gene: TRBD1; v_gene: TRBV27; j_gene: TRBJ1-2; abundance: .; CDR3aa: CASREWDSPNYGYTF; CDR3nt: TGTGCCAGCAGGGAATGGGACAGTCCTAACTATGGCTACACCTTC
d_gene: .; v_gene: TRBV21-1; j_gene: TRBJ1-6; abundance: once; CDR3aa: CASSNSTEVFPNSPLHF; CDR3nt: TGTGCCAGCAGCAACTCGACAGAGGTTTTCCCAAATTCACCCCTCCACTTT
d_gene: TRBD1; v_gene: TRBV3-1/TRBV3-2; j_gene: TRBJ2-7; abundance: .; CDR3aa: CASSLQSGGPRQKSYEQYF; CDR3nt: TGTGCCAGCAGCCTCCAATCAGGGGGCCCACGGCAGAAATCCTACGAGCAGTACTTC
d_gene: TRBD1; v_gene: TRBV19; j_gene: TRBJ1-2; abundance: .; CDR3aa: CASSVQGNYGYTF; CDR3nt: TGTGCCAGTAGTGTACAGGGGAACTATGGCTACACCTTC
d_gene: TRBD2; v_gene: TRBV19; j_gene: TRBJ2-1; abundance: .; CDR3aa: CASIQSASGSNEQFF; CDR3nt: TGTGCCAGTATTCAGTCGGCTAGCGGAAGTAATGAGCAGTTCTTC
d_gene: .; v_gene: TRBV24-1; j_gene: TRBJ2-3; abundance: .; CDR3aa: CATKDRATDTQYF; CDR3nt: TGTGCCACCAAGGACAGAGCCACAGATACGCAGTATTTT
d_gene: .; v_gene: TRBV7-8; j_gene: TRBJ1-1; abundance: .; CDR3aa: CASSLVGQPGNTEAFF; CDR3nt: TGTGCCAGCAGCTTAGTTGGGCAGCCGGGAAACACTGAAGCTTTCTTT
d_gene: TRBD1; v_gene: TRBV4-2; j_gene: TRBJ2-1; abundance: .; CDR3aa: CASSQPGQWNEQFF; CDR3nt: TGTGCCAGCAGCCAGCCGGGACAGTGGAATGAGCAGTTCTTC
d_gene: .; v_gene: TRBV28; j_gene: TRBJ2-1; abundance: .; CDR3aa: CASSQTVSSYNEQFF; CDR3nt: TGTGCCAGCAGCCAGACTGTAAGCTCCTACAATGAGCAGTTCTTC
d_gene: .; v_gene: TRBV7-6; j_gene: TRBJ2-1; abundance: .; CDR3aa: CASSTSYRSGHEQFF; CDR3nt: TGTGCCAGCAGCACTAGCTATAGGTCGGGACATGAGCAGTTCTTC
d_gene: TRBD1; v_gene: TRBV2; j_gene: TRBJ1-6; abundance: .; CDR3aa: CASNGQGGNSPLHF; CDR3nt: TGTGCCAGCAATGGACAGGGGGGAAATTCACCCCTCCACTTT
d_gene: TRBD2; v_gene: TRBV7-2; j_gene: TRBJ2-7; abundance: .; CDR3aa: CASSLGTSGGTPYEQYF; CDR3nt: TGTGCCAGCAGCCTCGGGACTAGCGGGGGGACGCCCTACGAGCAGTACTTC
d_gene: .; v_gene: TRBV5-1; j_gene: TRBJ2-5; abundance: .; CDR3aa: CASSLFSGQETQYF; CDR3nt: TGCGCCAGCAGCTTATTTAGCGGCCAAGAGACCCAGTACTTC
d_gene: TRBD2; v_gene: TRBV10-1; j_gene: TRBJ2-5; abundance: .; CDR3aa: CASSVGLAGQETQYF; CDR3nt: TGCGCCAGCAGTGTGGGACTAGCGGGCCAAGAGACCCAGTACTTC
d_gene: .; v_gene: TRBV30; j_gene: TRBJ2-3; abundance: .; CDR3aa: CAWTGLDTQYF; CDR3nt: TGTGCCTGGACAGGGCTGGATACGCAGTATTTT
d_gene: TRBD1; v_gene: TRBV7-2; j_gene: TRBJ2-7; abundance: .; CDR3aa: CASSLTGTYEQYF; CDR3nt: TGTGCCAGCAGCCTGACAGGGACCTACGAGCAGTACTTC
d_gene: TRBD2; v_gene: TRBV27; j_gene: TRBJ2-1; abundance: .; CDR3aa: CASSLLPRGLAGDYEQFF; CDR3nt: TGTGCCAGCAGTTTATTACCGCGGGGACTAGCGGGAGACTATGAGCAGTTCTTC
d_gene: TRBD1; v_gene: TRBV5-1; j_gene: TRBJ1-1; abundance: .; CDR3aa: CASSSTGGNTEAFF; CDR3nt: TGCGCCAGCAGCTCGACAGGGGGCAACACTGAAGCTTTCTTT
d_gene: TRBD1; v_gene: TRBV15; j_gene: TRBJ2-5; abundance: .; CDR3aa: CATSRGTGKETQYF; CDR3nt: TGTGCCACCAGCAGGGGGACAGGGAAAGAGACCCAGTACTTC
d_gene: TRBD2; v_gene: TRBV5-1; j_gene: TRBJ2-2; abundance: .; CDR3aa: CASSPGLAALPNTGELFF; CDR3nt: TGCGCCAGCAGCCCGGGACTAGCGGCGCTCCCGAACACCGGGGAGCTGTTTTTT
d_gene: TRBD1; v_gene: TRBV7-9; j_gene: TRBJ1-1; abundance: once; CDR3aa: CASSLVGQGARTEAFF; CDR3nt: TGTGCCAGCAGCTTAGTCGGGCAGGGGGCTCGTACTGAAGCTTTCTTT
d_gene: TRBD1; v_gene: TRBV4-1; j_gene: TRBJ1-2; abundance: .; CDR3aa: CASSRQTGGFGYTF; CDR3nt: TGCGCCAGCAGCCGCCAGACAGGGGGCTTTGGCTACACCTTC
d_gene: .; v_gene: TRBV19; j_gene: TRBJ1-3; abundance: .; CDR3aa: CASSIIPGKTGNTIYF; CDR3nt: TGTGCCAGTAGTATAATTCCGGGGAAGACTGGAAACACCATATATTTT
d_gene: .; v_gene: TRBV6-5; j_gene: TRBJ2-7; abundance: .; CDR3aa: CATAWTGYSYEQYF; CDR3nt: TGTGCCACAGCCTGGACGGGATACTCCTACGAGCAGTACTTC
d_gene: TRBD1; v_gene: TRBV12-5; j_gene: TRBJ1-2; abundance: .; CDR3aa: CASGLVPQGARRGYTF; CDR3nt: TGTGCTAGTGGTTTGGTACCCCAGGGGGCGCGCCGTGGCTACACCTTC
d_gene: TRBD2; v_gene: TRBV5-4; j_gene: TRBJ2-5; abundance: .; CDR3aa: CASSLRGGETQYF; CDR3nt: TGTGCCAGCAGCTTGCGCGGGGGAGAGACCCAGTACTTC
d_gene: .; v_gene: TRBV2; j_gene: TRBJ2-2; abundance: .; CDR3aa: CASRAGTYTGELFF; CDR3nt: TGTGCCAGCAGGGCCGGGACATACACCGGGGAGCTGTTTTTT
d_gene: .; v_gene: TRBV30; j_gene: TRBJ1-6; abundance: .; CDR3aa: CAWSPGVNSPLHF; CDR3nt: TGTGCCTGGAGCCCGGGGGTTAATTCACCCCTCCACTTT
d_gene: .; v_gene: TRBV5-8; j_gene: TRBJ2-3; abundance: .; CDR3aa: CASSTRGSRGDTQYF; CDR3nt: TGTGCCAGCAGCACCCGGGGGTCCCGCGGAGATACGCAGTATTTT
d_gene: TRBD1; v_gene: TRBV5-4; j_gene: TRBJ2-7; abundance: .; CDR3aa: CASRGQGGGEQYF; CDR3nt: TGTGCCAGCAGAGGACAGGGGGGAGGCGAGCAGTACTTC
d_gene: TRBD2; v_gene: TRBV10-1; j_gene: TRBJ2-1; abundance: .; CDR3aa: CASSPTSGVGNEQFF; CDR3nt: TGCGCCAGCAGTCCCACTAGCGGGGTTGGGAATGAGCAGTTCTTC
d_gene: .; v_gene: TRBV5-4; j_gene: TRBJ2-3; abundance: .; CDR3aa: CASSLGLGATDTQYF; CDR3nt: TGTGCCAGCAGCTTGGGACTAGGAGCCACAGATACGCAGTATTTT
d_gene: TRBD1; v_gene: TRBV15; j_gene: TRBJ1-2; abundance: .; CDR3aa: CATSRERGQGAYGYTF; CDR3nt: TGTGCCACCAGCAGAGAAAGAGGACAGGGCGCCTATGGCTACACCTTC
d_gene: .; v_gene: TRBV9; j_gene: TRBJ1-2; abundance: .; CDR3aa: CASSGGPGAFGYTF; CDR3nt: TGTGCCAGCAGCGGGGGTCCAGGGGCTTTTGGCTACACCTTC
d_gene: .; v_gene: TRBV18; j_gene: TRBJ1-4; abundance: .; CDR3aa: CASSGGTLNEKLFF; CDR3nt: TGTGCCAGCTCGGGGGGGACGCTCAATGAAAAACTGTTTTTT
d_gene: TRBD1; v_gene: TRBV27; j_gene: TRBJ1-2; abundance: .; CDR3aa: CASSFRTGGNYGYTF; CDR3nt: TGTGCCAGCAGTTTTCGTACAGGGGGTAACTATGGCTACACCTTC
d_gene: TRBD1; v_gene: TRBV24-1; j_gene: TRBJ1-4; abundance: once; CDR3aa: CATSDPGTANEKLFF; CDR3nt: TGTGCCACCAGTGATCCCGGGACAGCTAATGAAAAACTGTTTTTT
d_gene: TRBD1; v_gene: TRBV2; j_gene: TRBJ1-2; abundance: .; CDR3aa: CASGLQGADGYTF; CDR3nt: TGTGCCAGCGGCCTACAGGGGGCTGATGGCTACACCTTC
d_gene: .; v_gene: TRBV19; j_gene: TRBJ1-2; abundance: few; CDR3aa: CASSGPGPSWGYTF; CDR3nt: TGTGCCAGTAGTGGTCCAGGCCCCAGCTGGGGCTACACCTTC
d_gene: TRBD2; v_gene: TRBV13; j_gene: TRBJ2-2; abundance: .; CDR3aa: CASSSPRLATTGELFF; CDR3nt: TGTGCCAGCAGCTCGCCCCGACTAGCTACCACCGGGGAGCTGTTTTTT
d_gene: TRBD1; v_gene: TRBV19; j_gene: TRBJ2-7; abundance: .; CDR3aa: CASSYPGQGRYEQYF; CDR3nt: TGTGCCAGTAGTTATCCGGGACAGGGGCGTTACGAGCAGTACTTC
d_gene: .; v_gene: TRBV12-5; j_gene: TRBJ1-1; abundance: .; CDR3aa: CASAEQSNTEAFF; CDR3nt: TGTGCTAGCGCAGAACAGAGTAACACTGAAGCTTTCTTT
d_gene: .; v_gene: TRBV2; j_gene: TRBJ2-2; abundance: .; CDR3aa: CATSTQGQGTAGELFF; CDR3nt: TGTGCCACCTCGACGCAGGGGCAGGGAACAGCCGGGGAGCTGTTTTTT
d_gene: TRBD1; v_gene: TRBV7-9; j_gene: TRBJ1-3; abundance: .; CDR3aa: CASSVAGGPLGGNTIYF; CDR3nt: TGTGCCAGCAGCGTGGCAGGGGGCCCCTTAGGAGGAAACACCATATATTTT
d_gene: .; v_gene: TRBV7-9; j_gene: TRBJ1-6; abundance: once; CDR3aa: CASSLRAGDNSPLHF; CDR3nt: TGTGCCAGCAGCTTGAGGGCAGGGGATAATTCACCCCTCCACTTT
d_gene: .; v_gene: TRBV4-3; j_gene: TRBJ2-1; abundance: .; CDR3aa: CASSQDRGWSNEQFF; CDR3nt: TGCGCCAGCAGCCAAGATCGGGGGTGGAGCAATGAGCAGTTCTTC
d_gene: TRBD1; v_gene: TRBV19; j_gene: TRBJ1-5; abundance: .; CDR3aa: CASSMGTGTDGNQPQHF; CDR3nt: TGTGCCAGTAGTATGGGGACAGGGACTGATGGCAATCAGCCCCAGCATTTT
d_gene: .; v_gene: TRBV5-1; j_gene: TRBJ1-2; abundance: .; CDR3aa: CASSLPGQGYGYTF; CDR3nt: TGCGCCAGCAGCTTGCCCGGTCAGGGGTATGGCTACACCTTC
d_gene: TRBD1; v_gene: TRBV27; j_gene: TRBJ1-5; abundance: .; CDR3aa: CAREQGAPPSRQPQHF; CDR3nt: TGTGCCAGGGAACAGGGGGCGCCACCCTCTCGTCAGCCCCAGCATTTT
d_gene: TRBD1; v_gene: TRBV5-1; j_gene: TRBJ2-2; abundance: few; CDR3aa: CASSGQGVTGELFF; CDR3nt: TGCGCCAGCAGTGGACAGGGCGTCACCGGGGAGCTGTTTTTT